The 13 T cell receptor beta chains reported below all come from one sample, sequenced in a study of blood T cell repertoires in COVID-19. Profiled with immunoSEQ multiplex PCR; TCRdb holds only in-frame clones, not every one. The table has roughly 200,000 clones, 78% seen once. The specimen was peripheral blood. These receptor sequences come from a woman older than 75 with active or convalescent COVID-19.

With regard to this clone: Within the sample, other DNA sequences also encode this same CDR3. This chain connects TRBV5-1 to TRBJ1-1; no definite D call. CDR1 and CDR2 (germline): SGHRS, YFSETQ. The CDR3 is made up of 14 amino acids. Trimming cost V 0 bases and J 2 bases, with 8 bases left between them. The CDR3 DNA is TGCGCCAGCAGCTTGGGGAGTGGTAACACTGAAGCTTTCTTT. Residues: CASSLGSGNTEAFF. The full variable domain, rest sourced from reference TRBV5-1 and TRBJ1-1, is KAGVTQTPRYLIKTRGQQVTLSCSPISGHRSVSWYQQTPGQGLQFLFEYFSETQRNKGNFPGRFSGRQFSNSRSEMNVSTLELGDSALYLCASSLGSGNTEAFFGQGTRLTVV.

This clone was found a few times. The chain is built from TRBV5-4 and TRBJ2-7; no definite D call. Germline V gene sequence: CDR1 SGHNT, CDR2 YYREEE (reference sequence). This CDR3 region has 15 residues. V lost 0 bases and J 0 bases, leaving 10 bases between the germline ends. The CDR3 DNA reads as TGTGCCAGCAGCTTGGCCCCAGGCTCCTCCTACGAGCAGTACTTC. Its translation: CASSLAPGSSYEQYF.

V and J are TRBV7-2 and TRBJ2-7, with 7 bases matching TRBD2. The trim removed 4 bases at V and 5 bases at J, leaving 5 bases unmatched. CDR1 is SGHTA, CDR2 FQGNSA, per germline. The CDR3 totals 13 residues. Written as DNA, the CDR3 is TGTGCCAGCAGCTCGCGGACTAGTCACGAGCAGTACTTC. This sequence encodes CASSSRTSHEQYF.

The chain joins TRBV6-5 to TRBJ2-2, with D possibly being TRBD1 (5 bases). CDR1 and CDR2 from the germline V gene are MNHEY and SVGAGI. The CDR3 has 11 amino acids. V was clipped by 7 bases and J by 7 bases, with 7 bases between them. The chain's CDR3 is CASKGVGELFF. The CDR3, as DNA: TGTGCCAGCAAAGGGGTCGGGGAGCTGTTTTTT.

Only one count was recorded for this clone. The chain links TRBV2 to TRBJ1-6; 7 bases are shared with TRBD1. The germline gives CDR1 SNHLY, CDR2 FYNNEI. CDR3 length: 14 amino acids. Trimming took 2 bases from V and 9 from J; bases not matched to a gene: 4. The CDR3 protein is CASSELRGRSPLHF. The CDR3, as DNA: TGTGCCAGCAGTGAATTGAGGGGGCGTTCACCCCTCCACTTT.

This rearrangement joins TRBV7-2 to TRBJ2-2; 8 bases are shared with TRBD1. V trimming: 5 bases; J trimming: 5 bases; junction bases outside the gene matches: 4. The CDR3 has 14 residues. CDR1 is SGHTA, CDR2 FQGNSA, per germline. CDR3 sequence reads: CASSEQGGTGELFF. Written as DNA, the CDR3 is TGTGCCAGCAGCGAACAGGGGGGTACCGGGGAGCTGTTTTTT.

This clone has only one observation. The chain is built from TRBV4-1 and TRBJ2-6; possibly TRBD1 for D (6 bases). Per the germline V gene, CDR1 is MGHRA and CDR2 is YSYEKL. Trimming removed 5 bases from V and 1 base from J, with 15 bases in between. This CDR3 has 17 residues. The DNA of the CDR3 is TGCGCCAGCAGCTTGACGGTACAGGGTTCTGGGGCCAACGTCCTGACTTTC. Translating gives CASSLTVQGSGANVLTF.

This clone was recorded a few times. The chain is built from TRBV19 and TRBJ1-5; 8 bases map to TRBD1. Germline CDR1 is LNHDA and CDR2 is SQIVND (reference sequence). The CDR3 runs to 12 residues. Trimming cost V 9 bases and J 6 bases; bases outside gene matches: 4. CDR3 sequence: CASRTGTQPQHF. CDR3 coding DNA: TGTGCCAGCAGGACAGGGACTCAGCCCCAGCATTTT.

This clone has a count of ten or more. The chain links TRBV6-2 or TRBV6-3 to TRBJ1-5, with D hard to call. CDR1 and CDR2 (germline): MNHEY, SVGEGT. Trimming took off 3 bases at V and 7 bases at J, with 10 bases between the two ends. The CDR3 runs 13 residues. The CDR3 DNA reads TGTGCCAGCAGTTATTCGGGGTCCCAGCCCCAGCATTTT. It yields the protein CASSYSGSQPQHF.

This chain links TRBV6-2 or TRBV6-3 with TRBJ1-1; 9 positions match TRBD1. Per the germline V gene, CDR1 is MNHEY and CDR2 is SVGEGT. This CDR3 region has 17 residues. V shed 5 bases, J shed 2 bases, and the junction held 12 bases outside the gene matches. CDR3 sequence: CASSEPTRDRANTEAFF. CDR3 coding DNA: TGTGCCAGCAGTGAGCCAACCAGGGACAGGGCAAACACTGAAGCTTTCTTT.

The chain couples TRBV7-2 to TRBJ1-2, with unresolved D. V was cut by 5 bases and J by 0 bases, with 7 bases left in between. The CDR3 totals 13 residues. Germline V gene sequence: CDR1 SGHTA, CDR2 FQGNSA. This CDR3 is CASSLNSNYGYTF. The DNA for the CDR3 is TGTGCCAGCAGCCTGAACTCTAACTATGGCTACACCTTC.

This chain connects TRBV11-2 to TRBJ1-6, with TRBD1 identical over 7 bases. Trimming took 5 bases from V and 7 from J; bases not matched to a gene: 8. Germline assignment: CDR1 SGHAT and CDR2 FQNNGV. CDR3 length: 15 residues. This CDR3 reads CASSPTWTGNSPLHF. The CDR3 coding sequence is TGTGCCAGCAGCCCGACCTGGACAGGCAATTCACCCCTCCACTTT.

This clone was counted once. This chain links TRBV2 with TRBJ1-5, with D possibly matching TRBD1 (6 bases). The CDR3 covers 15 residues. Germline V CDR1 and CDR2: SNHLY, FYNNEI. V lost 6 bases and J 0 bases, leaving 12 bases between the germline ends. In nucleotides, the CDR3 is TGTGCCAGCAGCGAGGACAGATATAGCAATCAGCCCCAGCATTTT. Translated: CASSEDRYSNQPQHF.